Below, one TCR beta chain is given with its context. Repertoires were generated with immunoSEQ multiplex PCR, while TCRdb's copy carries only in-frame clones and drops some. The table has roughly 11,000 clones, roughly 70% seen once. Trimming took 5 bases from V and 1 from J, leaving 12 bases between them. Per the germline V gene, CDR1 is SGHAT and CDR2 is FQDESV (reference sequence). The CDR3 covers 14 residues. The sample originates from a study of blood T cell repertoires in COVID-19. Turning to the study itself: Collection of acute and convalescent COVID-19 samples took place in the United States, Italy and Spain.

Seattle patient enrollment occurred during active infection, with longitudinal follow-up thereafter. This sequence originates from a man aged 55 to 70 with COVID-19, enrolled during active disease. The chain combines TRBV11-1 with TRBJ2-7; D not resolved. Sequencing used peripheral blood. The CDR3 here is CASSPRRQSYEQYF. The CDR3 coding sequence is TGTGCCAGCAGCCCGCGAAGACAATCCTACGAGCAGTACTTC.